This T cell receptor (beta chain) was captured in a study of blood T cell repertoires in COVID-19. Study-level information: Acute and convalescent COVID-19 specimens originated in the United States, Italy and Spain. In each case, the material was cDNA or gDNA derived from T cells, B-cell-depleted T cells, or PBMCs.

The germline gives CDR1 SEHNR, CDR2 FQNEAQ (reference sequence). The CDR3 totals 15 residues. V lost 1 base to trimming and J lost 6 bases, with 10 bases between them. In the study's own analysis: Cell counts per sample came from amplifying reference gene primers. Using immunoSEQ multiplex PCR, the repertoire was profiled, and TCRdb retains in-frame clones only, with some absent. For V, J and clone size, that table is used; D and trimming come from the DNA. The sample records roughly 350,000 clones, around 87% being singletons. Seattle-derived patients entered the study during active infection and were followed longitudinally.

The clonotype originates from a woman between 45 and 65 years old with COVID-19, enrolled during active disease. The sample taken for sequencing was peripheral blood. This rearrangement joins TRBV7-9 to TRBJ1-6; a weak D match, TRBD1 (5 bases). CDR3 DNA: TGTGCCAGCAGCTTAGGGACAAGGACTAATTCACCCCTCCACTTT. Translation gives CASSLGTRTNSPLHF.